Below, one TCR beta chain is given with its context. TCRdb's copy holds only in-frame clones and misses some; the assay was immunoSEQ multiplex PCR. The sample includes tens of thousands of clones, roughly 95% of them seen just once. The sample is drawn from a study of siplizumab effects on memory and regulatory T cells. J was trimmed by 8 bases and V by 0 bases; bases with no gene match: 13. In germline, CDR1 is SGHRS, CDR2 YFSETQ. The CDR3 is 16 residues long. The sequence was obtained from a human donor in good health. Specimen: naive CD4+ T cells sorted from blood. The chain is built from TRBV5-1 and TRBJ1-1, with TRBD1 identical over 7 bases. As DNA, the CDR3 is TGCGCCAGCAGCTTGGGGCAGGGGGTGTCGGATAAGGAAGCTTTCTTT. This gives the protein CASSLGQGVSDKEAFF.